What follows is one TCR beta chain and its context. These data are taken from a study of blood T cell repertoires in COVID-19. At the level of the study: Samples representing acute and convalescent COVID-19 were sourced from the United States, Italy and Spain. The analysed material was cDNA or gDNA that came from T cells, B-cell-depleted T cells, or PBMCs.

J gave up 8 bases and V 4 bases, and 5 bases lay outside the gene matches. This CDR3 region has 13 residues. CDR1 is SGHRS and CDR2 is YFSETQ in the germline V gene. As handled by the study authors: Scientists estimated how many nucleated cells there were by amplifying reference gene primers. The method was immunoSEQ multiplex PCR; TCRdb's version includes in-frame clones alone and lacks a portion of them. The V and J calls and clone size are taken from that table; D and trimming were inferred from the DNA. Altogether about 330,000 clones are present, roughly nine tenths being singletons, with the ten largest covering around 18%. Grouping used clinical history reported by participants in a survey and questionnaire.

This TCR was recovered from a woman in her twenties or thirties who had recovered from COVID-19. The sequenced sample was PBMCs or T cells enriched from blood (not recorded which). The chain recombines TRBV5-1 with TRBJ1-4, with TRBD1 matching 7 bases. Here the CDR3 reads CASSPRQGEKLFF. DNA of the CDR3: TGCGCCAGCAGCCCTCGACAGGGAGAAAAACTGTTTTTT.